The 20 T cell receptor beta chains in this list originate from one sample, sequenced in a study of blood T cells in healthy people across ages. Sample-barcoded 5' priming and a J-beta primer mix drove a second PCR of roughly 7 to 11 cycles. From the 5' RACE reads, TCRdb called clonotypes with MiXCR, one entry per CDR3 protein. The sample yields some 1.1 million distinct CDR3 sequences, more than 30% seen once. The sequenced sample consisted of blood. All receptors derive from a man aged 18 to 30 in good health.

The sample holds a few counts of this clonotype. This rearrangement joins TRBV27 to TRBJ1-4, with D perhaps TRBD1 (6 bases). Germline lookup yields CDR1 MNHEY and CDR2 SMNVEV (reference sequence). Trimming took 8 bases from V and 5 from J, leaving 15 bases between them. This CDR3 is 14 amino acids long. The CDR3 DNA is TGTGCCAGCGGACACAGGCAGGGGAATGAAAAACTGTTTTTT. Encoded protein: CASGHRQGNEKLFF.

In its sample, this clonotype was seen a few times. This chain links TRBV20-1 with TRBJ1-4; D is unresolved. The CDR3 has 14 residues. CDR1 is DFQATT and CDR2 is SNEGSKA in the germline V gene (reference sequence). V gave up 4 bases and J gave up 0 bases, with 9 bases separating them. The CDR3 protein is CSANLGATNEKLFF. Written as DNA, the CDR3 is TGCAGTGCTAACCTCGGGGCAACTAATGAAAAACTGTTTTTT.

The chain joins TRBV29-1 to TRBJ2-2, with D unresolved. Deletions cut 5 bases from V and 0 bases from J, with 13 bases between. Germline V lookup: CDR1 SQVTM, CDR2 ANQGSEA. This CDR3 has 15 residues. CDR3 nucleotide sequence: TGCAGCGTTACGGGTTTTAGACCGAACACCGGGGAGCTGTTTTTT. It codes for CSVTGFRPNTGELFF.

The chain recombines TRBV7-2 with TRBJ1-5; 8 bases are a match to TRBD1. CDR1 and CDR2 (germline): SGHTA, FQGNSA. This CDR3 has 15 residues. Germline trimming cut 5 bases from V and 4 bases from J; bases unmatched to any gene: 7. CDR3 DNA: TGTGCCAGCAGCGGGACAGGAACTCGTAATCAGCCCCAGCATTTT. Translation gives CASSGTGTRNQPQHF.

As DNA, the CDR3 is TGTGCCAGCAGTTACTCGATTACTAGAAGGATTTCTAGCACAGATACGCAGTATTTT. This codes for CASSYSITRRISSTDTQYF. The rearrangement links TRBV6-2 or TRBV6-3 to TRBJ2-3, with D perhaps TRBD2 (5 bases). Looked up from germline, CDR1 is MNHEY and CDR2 is SVGEGT. The CDR3 extends over 19 amino acids. The V end lost 0 bases, the J end lost 0 bases, and 19 bases lay between the germline ends.

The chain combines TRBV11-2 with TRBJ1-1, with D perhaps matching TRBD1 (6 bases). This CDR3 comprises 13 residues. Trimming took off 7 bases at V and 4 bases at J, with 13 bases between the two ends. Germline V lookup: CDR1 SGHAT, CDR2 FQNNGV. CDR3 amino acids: CASIQGGGTEAFF. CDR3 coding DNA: TGTGCCAGCATCCAAGGGGGGGGCACTGAAGCTTTCTTT.

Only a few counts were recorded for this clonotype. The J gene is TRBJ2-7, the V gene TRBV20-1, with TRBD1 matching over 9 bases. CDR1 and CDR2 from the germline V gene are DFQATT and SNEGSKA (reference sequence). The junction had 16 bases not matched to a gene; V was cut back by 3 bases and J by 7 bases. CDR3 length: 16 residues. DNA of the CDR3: TGCAGTGCTAGGGGGGATCGGGACAGGGTCGTCAATGAGCAGTACTTC. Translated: CSARGDRDRVVNEQYF.

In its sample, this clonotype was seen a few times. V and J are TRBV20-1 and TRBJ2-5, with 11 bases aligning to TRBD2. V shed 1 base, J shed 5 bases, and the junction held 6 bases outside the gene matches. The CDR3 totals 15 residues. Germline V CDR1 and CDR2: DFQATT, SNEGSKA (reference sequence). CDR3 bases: TGCAGTGCTAGAGCGCCTAGCGGGGGGCTGGAGACCCAGTACTTC. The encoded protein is CSARAPSGGLETQYF.

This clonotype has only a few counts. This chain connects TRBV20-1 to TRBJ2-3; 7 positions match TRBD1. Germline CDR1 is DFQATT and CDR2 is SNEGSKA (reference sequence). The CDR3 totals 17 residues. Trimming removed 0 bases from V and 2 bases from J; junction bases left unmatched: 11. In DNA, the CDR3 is TGCAGTGCTAGAGATCTACCAAGGGGGCCTTTCACAGATACGCAGTATTTT. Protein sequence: CSARDLPRGPFTDTQYF.

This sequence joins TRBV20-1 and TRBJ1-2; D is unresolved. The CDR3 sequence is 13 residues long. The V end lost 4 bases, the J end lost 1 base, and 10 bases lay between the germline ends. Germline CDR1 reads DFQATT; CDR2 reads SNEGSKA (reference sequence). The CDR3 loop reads CSAKDSVNYGYTF. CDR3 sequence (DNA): TGCAGTGCTAAAGATTCCGTTAACTATGGCTACACCTTC.

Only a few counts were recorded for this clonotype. DNA for the CDR3: TGCAGCGTTATGGACGGGATTAACACTGAAGCTTTCTTT. Translation gives CSVMDGINTEAFF. The chain combines TRBV29-1 with TRBJ1-1; D is unresolved. The CDR3 spans 13 residues. V was pared by 5 bases and J by 2 bases, with 12 bases between. CDR1 is SQVTM and CDR2 is ANQGSEA in the germline V gene. The full variable domain, with the rest looked up from reference TRBV29-1 and TRBJ1-1, is SAVISQKPSRDICQRGTSLTIQCQVDSQVTMMFWYRQQPGQSLTLIATANQGSEATYESGFVIDKFPISRPNLTFSTLTVSNMSPEDSSIYLCSVMDGINTEAFFGQGTRLTVV.

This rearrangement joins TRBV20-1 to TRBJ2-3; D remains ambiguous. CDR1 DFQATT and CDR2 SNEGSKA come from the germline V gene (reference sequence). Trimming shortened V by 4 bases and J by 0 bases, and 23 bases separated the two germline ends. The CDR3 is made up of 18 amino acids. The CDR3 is CSAISLTTHGKSTDTQYF. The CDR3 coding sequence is TGCAGTGCTATCTCCCTCACTACCCACGGAAAAAGCACAGATACGCAGTATTTT.

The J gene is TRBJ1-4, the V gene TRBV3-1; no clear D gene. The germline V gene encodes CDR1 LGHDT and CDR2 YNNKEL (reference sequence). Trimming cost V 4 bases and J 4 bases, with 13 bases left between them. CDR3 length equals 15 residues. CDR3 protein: CASSLRGSNNEKLFF. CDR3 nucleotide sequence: TGTGCCAGCAGCCTAAGAGGGAGCAATAATGAAAAACTGTTTTTT.

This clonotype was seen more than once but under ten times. CDR3 bases: TGCAGTGCTGGAAAAGGACAGGGTAGAAACACTGAAGCTTTCTTT. Translation gives CSAGKGQGRNTEAFF. V and J are TRBV20-1 and TRBJ1-1; TRBD1 aligns across 8 bases. This CDR3 contains 15 residues. V dropped 5 bases and J dropped 2; count of bases not matched to a gene: 10. Germline V gene lookup returns CDR1 DFQATT and CDR2 SNEGSKA (reference sequence).

The CDR3 protein is CASSEDHGNTGELFF. The CDR3 DNA reads as TGTGCCAGCAGTGAGGATCACGGGAACACCGGGGAGCTGTTTTTT. The chain combines TRBV12-3 or TRBV12-4 with TRBJ2-2; no clear D. CDR3 length equals 15 residues. V was shortened by 5 bases and J by 1 base, with 11 bases between the two germline ends.

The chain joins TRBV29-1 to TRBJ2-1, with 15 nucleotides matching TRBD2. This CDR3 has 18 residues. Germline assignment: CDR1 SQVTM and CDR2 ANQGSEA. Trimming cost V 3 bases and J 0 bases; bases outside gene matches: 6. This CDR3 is CSVEGLAGGLNSYNEQFF. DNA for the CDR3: TGCAGCGTTGAGGGACTAGCGGGGGGCCTTAACTCCTACAATGAGCAGTTCTTC.

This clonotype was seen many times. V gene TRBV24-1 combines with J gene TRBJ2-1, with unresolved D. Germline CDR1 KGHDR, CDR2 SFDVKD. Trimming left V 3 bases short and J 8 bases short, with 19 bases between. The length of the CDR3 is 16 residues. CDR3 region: CATSDPNLSLVDEQFF. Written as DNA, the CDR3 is TGTGCCACCAGTGATCCCAACCTATCCCTTGTGGATGAGCAGTTCTTC.

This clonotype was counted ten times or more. CDR3 region: CASSLADRGPYGYTF. The CDR3 DNA follows: TGTGCCAGCAGCTTGGCGGACAGGGGCCCTTATGGCTACACCTTC. This rearrangement joins TRBV5-5 to TRBJ1-2, with 9 bases matching TRBD1. CDR1 and CDR2 from the germline V gene are SGHKS and YYEKEE (reference sequence). CDR3 length: 15 residues. V was pared by 0 bases and J by 5 bases, with 5 bases of the junction left unmatched.

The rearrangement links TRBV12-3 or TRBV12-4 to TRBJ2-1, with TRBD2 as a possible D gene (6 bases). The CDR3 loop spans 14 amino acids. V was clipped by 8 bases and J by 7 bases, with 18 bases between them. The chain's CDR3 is CASSPTGLRNEQFF. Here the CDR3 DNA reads TGTGCCAGCTCACCTACGGGACTCAGGAATGAGCAGTTCTTC.

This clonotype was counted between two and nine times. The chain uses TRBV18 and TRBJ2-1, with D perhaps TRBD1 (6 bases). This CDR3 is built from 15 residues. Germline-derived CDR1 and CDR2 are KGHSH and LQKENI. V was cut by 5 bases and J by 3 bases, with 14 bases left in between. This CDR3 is CASSAQGLLYNEQFF. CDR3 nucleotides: TGTGCCAGCTCAGCACAGGGTCTCCTCTACAATGAGCAGTTCTTC.